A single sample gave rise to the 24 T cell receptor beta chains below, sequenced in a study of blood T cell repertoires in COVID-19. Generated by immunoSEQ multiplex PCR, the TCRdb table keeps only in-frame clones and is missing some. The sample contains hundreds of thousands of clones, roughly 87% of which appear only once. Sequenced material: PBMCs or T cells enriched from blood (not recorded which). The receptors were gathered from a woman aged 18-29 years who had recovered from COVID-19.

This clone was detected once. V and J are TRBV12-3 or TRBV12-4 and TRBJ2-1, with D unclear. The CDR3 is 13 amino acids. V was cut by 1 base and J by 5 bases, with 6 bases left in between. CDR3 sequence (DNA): TGTGCCAGCAGTTTAGGAGTAAACAATGAGCAGTTCTTC. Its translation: CASSLGVNNEQFF.

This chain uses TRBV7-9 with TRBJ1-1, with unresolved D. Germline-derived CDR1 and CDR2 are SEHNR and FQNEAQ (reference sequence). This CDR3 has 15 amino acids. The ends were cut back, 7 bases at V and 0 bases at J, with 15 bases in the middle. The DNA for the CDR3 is TGTGCCAGCACCCTGGATCCGGGAATGAACACTGAAGCTTTCTTT. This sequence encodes CASTLDPGMNTEAFF.

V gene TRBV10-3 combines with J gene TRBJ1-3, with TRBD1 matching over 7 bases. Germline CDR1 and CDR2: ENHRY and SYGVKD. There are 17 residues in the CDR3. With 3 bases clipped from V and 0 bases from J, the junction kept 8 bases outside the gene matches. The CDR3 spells CAISERTGDISGNTIYF. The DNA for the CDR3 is TGTGCCATCAGTGAAAGAACAGGGGACATCTCTGGAAACACCATATATTTT.

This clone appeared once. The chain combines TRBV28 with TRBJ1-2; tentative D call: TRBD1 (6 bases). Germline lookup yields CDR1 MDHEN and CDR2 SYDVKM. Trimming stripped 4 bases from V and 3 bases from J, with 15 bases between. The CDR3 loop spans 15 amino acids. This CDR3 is CASSSIDRTYYGYTF. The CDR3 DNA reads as TGTGCCAGCAGTTCAATTGACAGGACCTACTATGGCTACACCTTC.

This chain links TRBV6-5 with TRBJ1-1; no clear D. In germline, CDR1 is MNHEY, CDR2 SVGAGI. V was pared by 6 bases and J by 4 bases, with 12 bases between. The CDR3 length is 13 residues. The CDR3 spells CASSTSGSTEAFF. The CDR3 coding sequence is TGTGCCAGCAGCACCTCGGGATCCACTGAAGCTTTCTTT.

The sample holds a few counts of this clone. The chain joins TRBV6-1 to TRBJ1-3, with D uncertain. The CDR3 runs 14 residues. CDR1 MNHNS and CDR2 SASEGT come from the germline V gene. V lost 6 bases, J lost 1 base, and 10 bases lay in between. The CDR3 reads CASRSEGSGNTIYF. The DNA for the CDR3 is TGTGCCAGCAGGTCCGAGGGATCTGGAAACACCATATATTTT.

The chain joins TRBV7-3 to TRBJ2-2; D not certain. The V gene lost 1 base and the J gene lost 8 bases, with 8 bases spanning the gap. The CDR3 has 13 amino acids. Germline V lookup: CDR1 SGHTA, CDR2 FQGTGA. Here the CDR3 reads CASSLSVTGELFF. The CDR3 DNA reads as TGTGCCAGCAGCTTAAGCGTGACAGGGGAGCTGTTTTTT.

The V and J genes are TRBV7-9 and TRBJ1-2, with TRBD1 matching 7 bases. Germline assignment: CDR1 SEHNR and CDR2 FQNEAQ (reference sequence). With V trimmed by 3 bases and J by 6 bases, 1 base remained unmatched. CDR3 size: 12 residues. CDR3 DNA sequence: TGTGCCAGCAGCTTCACAGGGGATGGCTACACCTTC. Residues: CASSFTGDGYTF.

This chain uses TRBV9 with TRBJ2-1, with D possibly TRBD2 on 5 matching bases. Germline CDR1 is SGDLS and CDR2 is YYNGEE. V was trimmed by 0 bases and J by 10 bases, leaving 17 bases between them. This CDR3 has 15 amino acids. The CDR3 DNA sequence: TGTGCCAGCAGCGTAGTAAGGACTCTGGGCGGGGAGCAGTTCTTC. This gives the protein CASSVVRTLGGEQFF. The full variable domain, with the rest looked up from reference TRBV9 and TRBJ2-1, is DSGVTQTPKHLITATGQRVTLRCSPRSGDLSVYWYQQSLDQGLQFLIQYYNGEERAKGNILERFSAQQFPDLHSELNLSSLELGDSALYFCASSVVRTLGGEQFFGPGTRLTVL.

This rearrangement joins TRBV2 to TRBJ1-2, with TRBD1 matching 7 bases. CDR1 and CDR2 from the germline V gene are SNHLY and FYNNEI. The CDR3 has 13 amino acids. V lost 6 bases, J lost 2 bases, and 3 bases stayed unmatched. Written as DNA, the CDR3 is TGTGCCAGCAGCCCGGGACAGAACTATGGCTACACCTTC. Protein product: CASSPGQNYGYTF.

The DNA for the CDR3 is TGTGCCAGTAGTCCGTTGGGACAGGGGGACACTGAAGCTTTCTTT. This sequence encodes CASSPLGQGDTEAFF. The chain employs TRBV19 and TRBJ1-1; 11 bases are shared with TRBD1. Germline CDR1 LNHDA, CDR2 SQIVND (reference sequence). There are 15 residues in the CDR3. After removal of 5 bases from V and 3 bases from J, the junction contained 5 bases not matched to a gene. Filled out from reference TRBV19 and TRBJ1-1, the complete variable domain reads DGGITQSPKYLFRKEGQNVTLSCEQNLNHDAMYWYRQDPGQGLRLIYYSQIVNDFQKGDIAEGYSVSREKKESFPLTVTSAQKNPTAFYLCASSPLGQGDTEAFFGQGTRLTVV.

DNA for the CDR3: TGCGCCAGCAGCTGGGGGGGCGTACTAGAGGGTGCTGAAGCTTTCTTT. Translation gives CASSWGGVLEGAEAFF. This chain uses TRBV5-1 with TRBJ1-1, with D possibly being TRBD1 (6 bases). The CDR3 consists of 16 residues. The V gene's germline CDR1 is SGHRS and CDR2 YFSETQ. V gave up 3 bases and J gave up 6 bases, with 21 bases separating them.

The CDR3 region has the DNA TGCGCCAGCAGTCCGGGACAGGGGAACACTGAAGCTTTCTTT. Translating gives CASSPGQGNTEAFF. The chain links TRBV4-3 to TRBJ1-1; 9 positions match TRBD1. From germline, CDR1 is LGHNA and CDR2 YSLEER. Unmatched junction bases numbered 3, after V lost 6 bases and J lost 1 base. There are 14 residues in the CDR3.

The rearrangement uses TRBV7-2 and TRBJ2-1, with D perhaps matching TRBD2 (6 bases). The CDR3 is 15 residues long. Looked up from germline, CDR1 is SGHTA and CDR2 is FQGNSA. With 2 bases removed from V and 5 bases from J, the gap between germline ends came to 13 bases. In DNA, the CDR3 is TGTGCCAGCAGCTTATTGGTAGCGGCTAACAATGAGCAGTTCTTC. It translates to CASSLLVAANNEQFF.

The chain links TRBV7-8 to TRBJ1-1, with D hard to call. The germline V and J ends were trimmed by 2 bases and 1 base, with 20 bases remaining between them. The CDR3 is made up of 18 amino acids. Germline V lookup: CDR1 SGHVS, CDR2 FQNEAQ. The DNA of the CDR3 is TGTGCCAGCAGCTTACCGGGCTTCACTTTTGGGAGGAACACTGAAGCTTTCTTT. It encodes CASSLPGFTFGRNTEAFF.

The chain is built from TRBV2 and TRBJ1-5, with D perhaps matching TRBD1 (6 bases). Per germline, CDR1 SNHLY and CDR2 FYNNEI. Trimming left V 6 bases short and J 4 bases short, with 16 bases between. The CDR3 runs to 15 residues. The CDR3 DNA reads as TGTGCCAGCAGCCAAGGGGTTACAGGGAATCAGCCCCAGCATTTT. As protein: CASSQGVTGNQPQHF.

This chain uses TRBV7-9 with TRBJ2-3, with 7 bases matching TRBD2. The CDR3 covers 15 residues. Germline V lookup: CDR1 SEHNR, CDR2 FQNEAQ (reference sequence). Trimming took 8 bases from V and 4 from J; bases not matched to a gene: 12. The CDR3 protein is CASRKAGAGSDTQYF. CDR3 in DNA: TGTGCCAGCCGAAAGGCGGGAGCGGGCTCAGATACGCAGTATTTT.

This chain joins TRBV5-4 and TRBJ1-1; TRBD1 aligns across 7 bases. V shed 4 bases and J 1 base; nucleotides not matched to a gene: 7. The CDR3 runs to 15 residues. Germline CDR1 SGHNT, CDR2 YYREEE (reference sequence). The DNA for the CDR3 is TGTGCCAGCAGCCCGGCAGGGGGTTGGAACACTGAAGCTTTCTTT. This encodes CASSPAGGWNTEAFF.

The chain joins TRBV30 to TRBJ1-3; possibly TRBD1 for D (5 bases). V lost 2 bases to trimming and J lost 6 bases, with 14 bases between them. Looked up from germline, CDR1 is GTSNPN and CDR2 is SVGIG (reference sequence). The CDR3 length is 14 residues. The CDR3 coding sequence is TGTGCCTGGAGTCTAGTGACCAGGGTAAACACCATATATTTT. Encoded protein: CAWSLVTRVNTIYF.

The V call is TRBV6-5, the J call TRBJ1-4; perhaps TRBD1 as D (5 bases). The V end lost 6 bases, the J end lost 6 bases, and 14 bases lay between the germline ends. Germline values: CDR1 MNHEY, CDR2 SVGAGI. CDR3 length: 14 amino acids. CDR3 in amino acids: CASSPGTEDEKLFF. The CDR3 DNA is TGTGCCAGCAGCCCGGGGACTGAGGATGAAAAACTGTTTTTT.

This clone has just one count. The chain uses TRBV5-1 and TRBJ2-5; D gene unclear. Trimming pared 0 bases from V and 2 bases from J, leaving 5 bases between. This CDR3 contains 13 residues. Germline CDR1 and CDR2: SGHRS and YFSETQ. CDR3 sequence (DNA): TGCGCCAGCAGCTTGGTGTCTCAAGAGACCCAGTACTTC. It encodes CASSLVSQETQYF.

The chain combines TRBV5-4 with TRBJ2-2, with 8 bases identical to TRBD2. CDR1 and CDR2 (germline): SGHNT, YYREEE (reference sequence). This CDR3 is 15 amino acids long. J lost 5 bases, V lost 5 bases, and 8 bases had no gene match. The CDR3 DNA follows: TGTGCCAGCAGTCTTACTAGCGGTGAGACCGGGGAGCTGTTTTTT. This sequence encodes CASSLTSGETGELFF.

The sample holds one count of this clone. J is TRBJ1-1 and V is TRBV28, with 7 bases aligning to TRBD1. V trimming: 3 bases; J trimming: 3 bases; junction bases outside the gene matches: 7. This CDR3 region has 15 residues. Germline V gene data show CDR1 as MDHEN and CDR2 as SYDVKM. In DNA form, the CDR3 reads TGTGCCAGCAGTTTGTGGGGGGACAGTGACACTGAAGCTTTCTTT. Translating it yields CASSLWGDSDTEAFF.

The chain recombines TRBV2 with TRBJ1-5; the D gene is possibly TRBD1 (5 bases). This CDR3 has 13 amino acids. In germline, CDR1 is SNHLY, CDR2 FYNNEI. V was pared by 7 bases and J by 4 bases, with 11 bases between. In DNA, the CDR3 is TGTGCCAGCATCCTGGGGCAGAATCAGCCCCAGCATTTT. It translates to CASILGQNQPQHF.